Below, 22 T cell receptor beta chains from the same sample are listed, as sequenced in a study of a mutant IDH1 vaccine in newly diagnosed glioma (dated by TCRdb to the early 2020s). Receptors were amplified or captured by the immunoSEQ multiplex PCR assay. The clones in this table, taken by TCRdb from immuneACCESS, are in-frame only. Not every clone is retained; where verified, under half of the shortfall comes from an unresolved V gene, and the cause of the rest is unknown. This sample is represented by around 32,000 clones; around 90% of them were singletons. The ten largest clonotypes hold about 3.5% of the sample. The time point label for this specimen denotes: week 5, during vaccination. Each vaccine dose was 300 ug of a 20-mer mutant IDH1 peptide in Montanide, given subcutaneously with topical imiquimod. No antigens are known for them. Here the sequenced sample was peripheral blood mononuclear cells (PBMCs), taken from a glioma patient whose treatment included an IDH1 peptide vaccine. The receptors were gathered from a woman aged 35 to 49 with glioma. Some clones in this sample may be carry-over from other donors' samples.

This chain connects TRBV7-9 to TRBJ2-7; TRBD1 is a possible D gene (5 bases). Germline lookup yields CDR1 SEHNR and CDR2 FQNEAQ (reference sequence). This CDR3 region has 16 residues. The germline V and J ends were trimmed by 1 base and 2 bases, with 15 bases remaining between them. The CDR3 DNA reads TGTGCCAGCAGCTTAGGGTCGGCAGGGTCCGCCTACGAGCAGTACTTC. The encoded protein is CASSLGSAGSAYEQYF.

V and J are TRBV29-1 and TRBJ2-1; possibly TRBD1 for D (5 bases). The germline gives CDR1 SQVTM, CDR2 ANQGSEA. CDR3 length: 13 residues. With 7 bases removed from V and 3 bases from J, the gap between germline ends came to 13 bases. CDR3 region: CSASLRGYNEQFF. The CDR3 DNA is TGCAGCGCGTCCCTTAGGGGCTACAATGAGCAGTTCTTC.

The rearrangement links TRBV6-6 to TRBJ1-5; 8 bases line up with TRBD1. The CDR3 spans 15 residues. Per the germline V gene, CDR1 is MNHNY and CDR2 is SVGAGI (reference sequence). The trim removed 2 bases at V and 7 bases at J, leaving 7 bases unmatched. CDR3 region: CASSYQGAPGQPQHF. CDR3 DNA sequence: TGTGCCAGCAGTTACCAGGGGGCGCCAGGCCAGCCCCAGCATTTT.

The CDR3 nucleotides read TGTGCCAGCAGTTTCCGGACAGGCCTTGGGAAGGAGCAGTACTTC. Its translation: CASSFRTGLGKEQYF. The chain joins TRBV27 to TRBJ2-7; the match to TRBD1 covers 7 bases. CDR1 is MNHEY and CDR2 is SMNVEV in the germline V gene (reference sequence). This CDR3 has 15 amino acids. V shed 3 bases, J shed 7 bases, and the junction held 12 bases outside the gene matches.

This rearrangement joins TRBV4-1 to TRBJ2-5; D uncertain. Germline loops: CDR1 MGHRA, CDR2 YSYEKL. V gave up 4 bases and J gave up 5 bases, with 17 bases separating them. This CDR3 comprises 15 residues. CDR3 sequence reads: CASSLPASSLETQYF. The CDR3 DNA reads as TGCGCCAGCAGCCTCCCGGCTAGTAGCCTTGAGACCCAGTACTTC.

This sequence joins TRBV7-2 and TRBJ2-1; 10 nucleotides agree with TRBD2. The germline gives CDR1 SGHTA, CDR2 FQGNSA. The CDR3 contains 19 residues. The V segment lost 1 base and the J segment 2 bases; nucleotides outside the gene matches: 11. CDR3 amino acids: CASSLGRWTAGGTYNEQFF. The CDR3 bases are TGTGCCAGCAGCTTAGGGCGGTGGACAGCGGGAGGGACCTACAATGAGCAGTTCTTC.

The gene calls are TRBV5-8 and TRBJ2-7; no definite D call. The V and J ends lost 0 bases and 2 bases respectively, with 0 bases between them. This CDR3 spans 11 amino acids. Germline assignment: CDR1 SGHTS and CDR2 YDEGEE. In DNA, the CDR3 is TGTGCCAGCAGCTTGGCCTACGAGCAGTACTTC. It codes for CASSLAYEQYF. Full variable domain (rest looked up from reference TRBV5-8 and TRBJ2-7): EAGVTQSPTHLIKTRGQQATLRCSPISGHTSVYWYQQALGLGLQFLLWYDEGEERNRGNFPPRFSGRQFPNYSSELNVNALELEDSALYLCASSLAYEQYFGPGTRLTVT.

V and J are TRBV7-9 and TRBJ1-5; 7 bases align to TRBD1. This CDR3 has 14 amino acids. J lost 5 bases, V lost 2 bases, and 3 bases had no gene match. Germline V CDR1 and CDR2: SEHNR, FQNEAQ (reference sequence). The CDR3 region has the DNA TGTGCCAGCAGCTTAAACAGGGGAGATCAGCCCCAGCATTTT. Translation: CASSLNRGDQPQHF.

The rearrangement uses TRBV7-9 and TRBJ1-3; tentatively, D is TRBD1 (6 bases). The CDR3 is 16 residues long. Per germline, CDR1 SEHNR and CDR2 FQNEAQ (reference sequence). Trimming stripped 4 bases from V and 0 bases from J, with 13 bases between. The CDR3 loop is CASSSSKGVSGNTIYF. The CDR3 DNA is TGTGCCAGCAGCTCATCCAAGGGGGTCTCTGGAAACACCATATATTTT.

This chain joins TRBV7-2 and TRBJ1-1; D possibly corresponds to TRBD1 (5 bases). Germline assignment: CDR1 SGHTA and CDR2 FQGNSA. CDR3 length: 16 amino acids. Between the trimmed V and J ends, which lost 4 bases and 9 bases, there was a span of 24 bases. The CDR3 protein is CASSSNPGRLVGQAFF. DNA of the CDR3: TGTGCCAGCAGCTCTAACCCGGGACGGTTGGTTGGGCAAGCTTTCTTT. The entire variable domain, with the rest obtained from reference TRBV7-2 and TRBJ1-1, is as follows: GAGVSQSPSNKVTEKGKDVELRCDPISGHTALYWYRQSLGQGLEFLIYFQGNSAPDKSGLPSDRFSAERTGGSVSTLTIQRTQQEDSAVYLCASSSNPGRLVGQAFFGQGTRLTVV.

The chain employs TRBV28 and TRBJ2-5; 14 nucleotides align to TRBD2. CDR1 is MDHEN, CDR2 SYDVKM, per germline. The V gene end was trimmed by 5 bases and the J gene end by 0 bases; junction bases not matched to a gene: 8. This CDR3 contains 18 residues. The CDR3, as DNA: TGTGCCAGCAGTCCGCGGACTAGCGGGGGGTATTACCAAGAGACCCAGTACTTC. Translation gives CASSPRTSGGYYQETQYF. Full variable domain (rest looked up from reference TRBV28 and TRBJ2-5): DVKVTQSSRYLVKRTGEKVFLECVQDMDHENMFWYRQDPGLGLRLIYFSYDVKMKEKGDIPEGYSVSREKKERFSLILESASTNQTSMYLCASSPRTSGGYYQETQYFGPGTRLLVL.

V and J are TRBV19 and TRBJ2-1, with D maybe TRBD1 (6 bases). The germline V gene has CDR1 LNHDA and CDR2 SQIVND (reference sequence). Between the trimmed V and J ends, which lost 5 bases and 3 bases, there was a span of 17 bases. The length of the CDR3 is 16 residues. CDR3 in DNA: TGTGCCAGTAGTCGCCGCAGGGGAAATTTCTACAATGAGCAGTTCTTC. It specifies CASSRRRGNFYNEQFF.

J is TRBJ2-2 and V is TRBV9; 11 bases fit TRBD1. The germline V gene has CDR1 SGDLS and CDR2 YYNGEE. The CDR3 spans 15 residues. The J segment lost 6 bases and the V segment lost 0 bases, leaving 1 base of the junction unmatched. The DNA of the CDR3 is TGTGCCAGCAGCGTAGCGGGACAGGGGGCCGGGGAGCTGTTTTTT. This sequence encodes CASSVAGQGAGELFF.

This chain links TRBV11-2 with TRBJ2-5; TRBD2 matches at 11 bases. The J call may be mistaken, given a closer DNA end match to TRBJ2-7. The CDR3 totals 14 residues. Germline CDR1 and CDR2: SGHAT and FQNNGV. The CDR3 DNA is TGTGCCAGCACCCGCACTCTAGCGGGAGGCGAGCAGTACTTC. It yields the protein CASTRTLAGGEQYF.

The table lists this clone with a few counts. The gene calls are TRBV7-9 and TRBJ2-5, with no clear D. This CDR3 has 13 residues. CDR1 SEHNR and CDR2 FQNEAQ come from the germline V gene (reference sequence). V was cut by 4 bases and J by 3 bases, with 9 bases left in between. CDR3 DNA: TGTGCCAGCAGCTCCCTTTCCGAAGAGACCCAGTACTTC. This gives the protein CASSSLSEETQYF.

The rearrangement uses TRBV7-9 and TRBJ1-1, with a weak D call TRBD1 (5 bases). CDR1 and CDR2 from the germline V gene are SEHNR and FQNEAQ (reference sequence). V gave up 5 bases and J gave up 10 bases, with 14 bases separating them. CDR3 length: 12 residues. This CDR3 is CASSEDWGGAFF. Here the CDR3 DNA reads TGTGCCAGCAGCGAGGACTGGGGCGGAGCTTTCTTT.

The V call is TRBV4-1, the J call TRBJ1-1; 8 nucleotides agree with TRBD1. The CDR3 length is 16 residues. The germline CDR1 and CDR2 sequences are MGHRA and YSYEKL. J was trimmed by 3 bases and V by 1 base; bases with no gene match: 7. The CDR3 DNA sequence: TGCGCCAGCAGCCAAGTATGGACAGGGTCGGACACTGAAGCTTTCTTT. It encodes CASSQVWTGSDTEAFF.

The chain carries TRBV28 and TRBJ1-6; no clear D gene. CDR1 is MDHEN, CDR2 SYDVKM, per germline. V was pared by 10 bases and J by 7 bases, with 14 bases between. The CDR3 sequence is 13 residues long. The CDR3 nucleotides read TGTGCCATCTTAGGACGGCCGAATTCACCCCTCCACTTT. This gives the protein CAILGRPNSPLHF.

This clone was seen only once. J is TRBJ2-3 and V is TRBV2; 9 nucleotides line up with TRBD1. The CDR3 is 15 amino acids. The V gene's germline CDR1 is SNHLY and CDR2 FYNNEI. V was clipped by 6 bases and J by 5 bases; unmatched bases: 9. The CDR3 is CASSEQGAGQDTQYF. For the CDR3, the DNA is TGTGCCAGCAGCGAACAGGGGGCTGGACAAGATACGCAGTATTTT.

V and J are TRBV19 and TRBJ2-6; D is undetermined. V was pared by 10 bases and J by 0 bases, with 4 bases between. CDR1 LNHDA and CDR2 SQIVND come from the germline V gene (reference sequence). The CDR3 loop spans 12 amino acids. CDR3 in DNA: TGTGCCACAGACTCTGGGGCCAACGTCCTGACTTTC. Its protein product is CATDSGANVLTF.

The chain carries TRBV4-2 and TRBJ2-7; 11 nucleotides line up with TRBD2. This CDR3 contains 15 residues. Trimming at V came to 2 bases and at J to 7 bases, leaving 7 bases not matched to a gene. Germline loops: CDR1 LGHNA, CDR2 YNFKEQ. CDR3 sequence (DNA): TGTGCCAGCAGCCAATCTCTAGCGGGGGGATTGGAGCAGTACTTC. This gives the protein CASSQSLAGGLEQYF.

The V gene is TRBV11-2, the J gene TRBJ2-7, with D unclear. V lost 1 base and J 5 bases, leaving 9 bases between the germline ends. Germline values: CDR1 SGHAT, CDR2 FQNNGV. The CDR3 runs to 13 residues. The chain's CDR3 is CASSLGTLNEQYF. The CDR3 DNA sequence: TGTGCCAGCAGCTTAGGCACCCTGAACGAGCAGTACTTC.